These 18 T cell receptor beta chains share one sample of origin, sequenced in a study of T cell repertoires in cytomegalovirus infection. TCRdb re-derived calls from the reads in MiXCR, one entry per CDR3 protein. The sample carries about 260,000 distinct CDR3 sequences, approximately 13% recorded once. The source material was PBMCs. The receptors here all came from a human donor in good health (CMV status not recorded). Some clones in this sample may be carry-over from other donors' samples.

This clonotype was picked up a small number of times. The chain carries TRBV24-1 and TRBJ2-1; TRBD1 matches at 7 bases. After removal of 7 bases from V and 2 bases from J, the junction contained 4 bases not matched to a gene. The CDR3 has 14 amino acids. In germline, CDR1 is KGHDR, CDR2 SFDVKD. As DNA, the CDR3 is TGTGCCACCAGGAGCGGACAGGCCTACAATGAGCAGTTCTTC. It is translated as CATRSGQAYNEQFF.

This clonotype has more than one count but fewer than ten. The chain has TRBV7-9 and TRBJ2-2; D not certain. The germline gives CDR1 SEHNR, CDR2 FQNEAQ (reference sequence). Trimming removed 3 bases from V and 3 bases from J, with 8 bases in between. The CDR3 runs to 14 residues. The CDR3: CASSFGSDTGELFF. CDR3 nucleotides: TGTGCCAGCAGCTTTGGGTCTGACACCGGGGAGCTGTTTTTT.

The genes are TRBV20-1 and TRBJ1-3, with TRBD1 matching 8 bases. V was pared by 6 bases and J by 1 base, with 14 bases of the junction left unmatched. Germline CDR1 is DFQATT and CDR2 is SNEGSKA (reference sequence). CDR3 size: 17 residues. Here the CDR3 DNA reads TGCAGTGCCCGGGCCCGGACAGGGATTCTTTCTGGAAACACCATATATTTT. It yields the protein CSARARTGILSGNTIYF.

This clonotype was counted at least ten times. The J gene is TRBJ1-5, the V gene TRBV6-6; no reliable D call. Trimming stripped 3 bases from V and 2 bases from J, with 14 bases between. Germline V gene data show CDR1 as MNHNY and CDR2 as SVGAGI (reference sequence). The CDR3 spans 16 residues. This CDR3 is CASSYGEFKGNQPQHF. For the CDR3, the DNA is TGTGCCAGCAGTTATGGGGAGTTTAAGGGCAATCAGCCCCAGCATTTT.

This clonotype was counted at least ten times. This chain links TRBV7-2 with TRBJ2-6, with D hard to call. From germline, CDR1 is SGHTA and CDR2 FQGNSA. Trimming removed 3 bases from V and 0 bases from J, with 6 bases in between. This CDR3 is built from 15 residues. The CDR3 DNA is TGTGCCAGCAGCTTCGCGTTCTCTGGGGCCAACGTCCTGACTTTC. Translation gives CASSFAFSGANVLTF.

This clonotype was counted ten times or more. The chain links TRBV7-9 to TRBJ1-1; unclear D gene. CDR1 is SEHNR and CDR2 is FQNEAQ in the germline V gene (reference sequence). Trimming shortened V by 5 bases and J by 0 bases, and 16 bases separated the two germline ends. The CDR3 covers 16 residues. The CDR3 loop is CASSPPRESLNTEAFF. CDR3 nucleotide sequence: TGTGCCAGCAGCCCCCCAAGGGAAAGTCTGAACACTGAAGCTTTCTTT.

This clonotype appeared many times. The V gene is TRBV7-2, the J gene TRBJ2-1; 9 positions match TRBD1. V shed 5 bases and J 7 bases; nucleotides not matched to a gene: 9. In germline, CDR1 is SGHTA, CDR2 FQGNSA. There are 15 residues in the CDR3. CDR3 loop: CASSPPGQGRNEQFF. The CDR3 bases are TGTGCCAGCAGCCCGCCGGGACAGGGCAGGAATGAGCAGTTCTTC.

This clonotype showed up many times. V is TRBV5-5 and J is TRBJ2-7; 12 positions agree with TRBD2. V was clipped by 2 bases and J by 2 bases; unmatched bases: 8. The CDR3 has 17 residues. Germline CDR1 and CDR2: SGHKS and YYEKEE (reference sequence). DNA of the CDR3: TGTGCCAGCAGCTTAACTTGGACTAGCGGGATTCCCTACGAGCAGTACTTC. This codes for CASSLTWTSGIPYEQYF. Full variable domain (missing parts from reference TRBV5-5 and TRBJ2-7): DAGVTQSPTHLIKTRGQQVTLRCSPISGHKSVSWYQQVLGQGPQFIFQYYEKEERGRGNFPDRFSARQFPNYSSELNVNALLLGDSALYLCASSLTWTSGIPYEQYFGPGTRLTVT.

In its sample, this clonotype was seen many times. The CDR3: CASSSPRDRVFF. Written as DNA, the CDR3 is TGTGCCAGCAGCTCCCCTCGGGACAGGGTTTTCTTC. This chain links TRBV7-9 with TRBJ2-1, with 9 bases that match TRBD1. The V gene's germline CDR1 is SEHNR and CDR2 FQNEAQ (reference sequence). With 4 bases clipped from V and 16 bases from J, the junction kept 8 bases outside the gene matches. This CDR3 contains 12 residues.

V usage is TRBV6-6 and J usage is TRBJ1-5, with 10 bases aligning to TRBD1. The V gene's germline CDR1 is MNHNY and CDR2 SVGAGI (reference sequence). CDR3 length: 15 amino acids. V gave up 6 bases and J gave up 7 bases; unmatched junction bases: 9. The CDR3 coding sequence is TGTGCCAGCAGCCCTCTGGGACAGGGGAGGCAGCCCCAGCATTTT. This encodes CASSPLGQGRQPQHF.

The chain is built from TRBV5-4 and TRBJ1-4; D is unresolved. V was clipped by 1 base and J by 5 bases, with 6 bases between them. The germline V gene encodes CDR1 SGHNT and CDR2 YYREEE (reference sequence). The length of the CDR3 is 13 residues. The CDR3: CASSLTGNEKLFF. As DNA, the CDR3 is TGTGCCAGCAGCTTGACCGGGAATGAAAAACTGTTTTTT.

The gene calls are TRBV6-1 and TRBJ1-2, with 12 bases lining up with TRBD1. The V segment lost 7 bases and the J segment 5 bases; nucleotides outside the gene matches: 20. Germline-derived CDR1 and CDR2 are MNHNS and SASEGT. The CDR3 is 19 amino acids. The CDR3 bases are TGTGCCAGCACGCCACGATCAGGGACAGGGGGCCGAGTTTTATATGGCTACACCTTC. The encoded protein is CASTPRSGTGGRVLYGYTF.

This clonotype occurred a few times. The gene calls are TRBV19 and TRBJ2-2; the match to TRBD2 covers 7 bases. The germline V gene has CDR1 LNHDA and CDR2 SQIVND (reference sequence). This CDR3 has 16 residues. The junction had 7 bases not matched to a gene; V was cut back by 5 bases and J by 1 base. The DNA for the CDR3 is TGTGCCAGTAGTGACGGGGGGAGAGGGAACACCGGGGAGCTGTTTTTT. This translates into CASSDGGRGNTGELFF.

This clonotype was picked up many times. This chain links TRBV7-2 with TRBJ1-2; TRBD1 matches 8 bases. The CDR3 spans 18 residues. With V trimmed by 2 bases and J by 0 bases, 11 bases remained unmatched. Germline V CDR1 and CDR2: SGHTA, FQGNSA. For the CDR3, the DNA is TGTGCCAGCAGCTTAAACCAGGGGGCGCCCCTAGCTAACTATGGCTACACCTTC. Its translation is CASSLNQGAPLANYGYTF.

This clonotype has at least ten counts. The V call is TRBV4-3, the J call TRBJ2-1; D unresolved. The CDR3 loop spans 14 amino acids. The V and J ends lost 1 base and 6 bases respectively, with 10 bases between them. Germline V gene lookup returns CDR1 LGHNA and CDR2 YSLEER. CDR3 sequence (DNA): TGCGCCAGCAGCCAAGGGTCGGTGATCAATGAGCAGTTCTTC. Protein product: CASSQGSVINEQFF.

This chain links TRBV29-1 with TRBJ2-5; D remains unclear. The CDR3 has 11 amino acids. Trimming pared 7 bases from V and 4 bases from J, leaving 10 bases between. Germline V gives CDR1 SQVTM, CDR2 ANQGSEA. CDR3 DNA: TGCAGCGGTTTTGAAGGAGAGACCCAGTACTTC. Its translation is CSGFEGETQYF.

This clonotype has only a few counts. The CDR3 sequence is CSARGGPPYEQYF. The CDR3 DNA follows: TGCAGTGCTAGAGGGGGACCGCCCTACGAGCAGTACTTC. The rearrangement joins TRBV20-1 to TRBJ2-7; D is possibly TRBD1 or TRBD2 (5 bases each). V shed 1 base and J shed 2 bases, with 9 bases lying between them. The length of the CDR3 is 13 residues. The germline CDR1 and CDR2 sequences are DFQATT and SNEGSKA (reference sequence).

The chain is built from TRBV20-1 and TRBJ2-4; D ambiguous. V was shortened by 6 bases and J by 0 bases, with 15 bases between the two germline ends. The CDR3 loop spans 15 amino acids. Germline V gene lookup returns CDR1 DFQATT and CDR2 SNEGSKA (reference sequence). CDR3 in amino acids: CSAVALTLAKNIQYF. DNA of the CDR3: TGCAGTGCAGTGGCACTTACTTTAGCCAAAAACATTCAGTACTTC.